Presented here are 17 T cell receptor beta chains from one specimen sequenced in a study of shared clonotypes between healthy human individuals. Generated by immunoSEQ multiplex PCR, the TCRdb table keeps only in-frame clones and is missing some. Here the sample spans fewer than 600,000 clones, 75% to 85% being singletons. The sequencing input was PBMCs. These receptor sequences come from a woman in her forties in good health. Some clones in this sample may be carry-over from other donors' samples.

This chain connects TRBV30 to TRBJ2-7; 7 bases agree with TRBD2. Trimming took 4 bases from V and 4 from J; bases not matched to a gene: 10. Germline V CDR1 and CDR2: GTSNPN, SVGIG (reference sequence). This CDR3 is built from 14 residues. The CDR3 nucleotides are TGTGCCTGGAAAACTGGCGGGAGATTGTACGAGCAGTACTTC. It yields the protein CAWKTGGRLYEQYF.

This clone was recorded once. V usage is TRBV18 and J usage is TRBJ2-7, with D tentatively TRBD1 or TRBD2 (6 bases each). Germline-derived CDR1 and CDR2 are KGHSH and LQKENI. The CDR3 contains 14 residues. V gave up 4 bases and J gave up 0 bases, with 10 bases separating them. In nucleotides, the CDR3 is TGTGCCAGCTCACGGGGGGCTAACTCCTACGAGCAGTACTTC. This translates into CASSRGANSYEQYF.

Details on this clone: The same CDR3 arises from other DNA sequences in this sample as well. The V and J genes are TRBV5-5 and TRBJ2-7, with a weak D call TRBD2 (5 bases). The V end was cut by 0 bases, the J end by 0 bases, with 10 bases between. The CDR3 contains 15 residues. CDR1 and CDR2 from the germline V gene are SGHKS and YYEKEE (reference sequence). CDR3 bases: TGTGCCAGCAGCTTGGCGCCGGGAAGCTCCTACGAGCAGTACTTC. It encodes CASSLAPGSSYEQYF.

The chain has TRBV18 and TRBJ2-7, with 7 bases aligning to TRBD1. This CDR3 has 17 amino acids. Germline CDR1 KGHSH, CDR2 LQKENI. V shed 3 bases and J 3 bases; nucleotides not matched to a gene: 14. In DNA form, the CDR3 reads TGTGCCAGCTCACCCGGGACAGTTCACTCGGCCTTCTACGAGCAGTACTTC. Translation gives CASSPGTVHSAFYEQYF.

The J gene is TRBJ1-2, the V gene TRBV4-2; TRBD1 agrees at 8 bases. CDR3 length equals 14 residues. Germline V gene data show CDR1 as LGHNA and CDR2 as YNFKEQ. The V segment lost 4 bases and the J segment 2 bases; nucleotides outside the gene matches: 3. CDR3 in DNA: TGTGCCAGCAGCCTTGGACAGGGAAACTATGGCTACACCTTC. Residues: CASSLGQGNYGYTF.

The chain is built from TRBV28 and TRBJ1-1; D perhaps matches TRBD1 (5 bases). The CDR3 contains 18 residues. Germline CDR1 and CDR2: MDHEN and SYDVKM. V shed 1 base and J shed 0 bases, with 18 bases lying between them. The CDR3 sequence is CASSLYSSARGMNTEAFF. The CDR3 bases are TGTGCCAGCAGTTTATATTCTTCGGCGCGGGGGATGAACACTGAAGCTTTCTTT. The whole variable domain, filled in from reference TRBV28 and TRBJ1-1, reads DVKVTQSSRYLVKRTGEKVFLECVQDMDHENMFWYRQDPGLGLRLIYFSYDVKMKEKGDIPEGYSVSREKKERFSLILESASTNQTSMYLCASSLYSSARGMNTEAFFGQGTRLTVV.

The V call is TRBV4-1, the J call TRBJ1-3; D remains ambiguous. CDR3 length equals 12 residues. V shed 2 bases and J shed 4 bases, with 3 bases lying between them. Germline assignment: CDR1 MGHRA and CDR2 YSYEKL. CDR3 DNA sequence: TGCGCCAGCAGCCAAAAAGGAAACACCATATATTTT. This gives the protein CASSQKGNTIYF.

This rearrangement joins TRBV29-1 to TRBJ2-1, with a possible D match to TRBD1 (5 bases). Trimming pared 6 bases from V and 7 bases from J, leaving 10 bases between. This CDR3 contains 11 residues. Germline V lookup: CDR1 SQVTM, CDR2 ANQGSEA. The CDR3 nucleotides read TGCAGCGTGGGGCGATGGAATGAGCAGTTCTTC. It encodes CSVGRWNEQFF.

The V gene is TRBV9, the J gene TRBJ2-1; D possibly matches TRBD1 or TRBD2 (6 bases each). Germline CDR1 and CDR2: SGDLS and YYNGEE. Trimming removed 0 bases at V and 6 bases at J, with 13 bases between. The CDR3 runs 15 residues. In DNA, the CDR3 is TGTGCCAGCAGCGTAGGAGGGGGGCTCGGCAATGAGCAGTTCTTC. Translating gives CASSVGGGLGNEQFF.

The CDR3 sequence: CAISGLGTSGNTGELFF. The CDR3 coding sequence is TGTGCCATCAGTGGACTGGGGACTAGCGGAAACACCGGGGAGCTGTTTTTT. The chain has TRBV10-3 and TRBJ2-2, with 11 bases lining up with TRBD2. Looked up from germline, CDR1 is ENHRY and CDR2 is SYGVKD. V dropped 4 bases and J dropped 2; count of bases not matched to a gene: 6. The CDR3 covers 17 residues.

The chain combines TRBV21-1 with TRBJ1-1. TRBV21-1 corresponds to a pseudogene. The CDR3 has 15 amino acids. CDR3 DNA sequence: TGTGCCAGCAGCAAAGCAGGGTTTGTGAACACTGAAGCTTTCTTT. Protein product: CASSKAGFVNTEAFF.

V is TRBV28 and J is TRBJ2-2; tentative D call: TRBD2 (7 bases). V lost 7 bases and J 5 bases, leaving 14 bases between the germline ends. CDR3 length: 14 residues. Germline V CDR1 and CDR2: MDHEN, SYDVKM. CDR3 sequence reads: CASMIGGGTGELFF. CDR3 bases: TGTGCCAGCATGATAGGGGGGGGGACCGGGGAGCTGTTTTTT.

In DNA form, the CDR3 reads TGCAGTGCTCAGCTGCAAGAGACCCAGTACTTC. Protein sequence: CSAQLQETQYF. The chain links TRBV20-1 to TRBJ2-5; D not resolved. With 5 bases removed from V and 2 bases from J, the gap between germline ends came to 6 bases. The CDR3 is made up of 11 amino acids. CDR1 is DFQATT, CDR2 SNEGSKA, per germline (reference sequence).

In nucleotides, the CDR3 is TGTGCCAGCAGCCCCACTAGACAAGAGACCCAGTACTTC. It translates to CASSPTRQETQYF. The genes are TRBV7-2 and TRBJ2-5; D is possibly TRBD2 (5 bases). Per germline, CDR1 SGHTA and CDR2 FQGNSA. Trimming shortened V by 5 bases and J by 2 bases, and 9 bases separated the two germline ends. CDR3 length: 13 amino acids.

This clone came up a few times. The chain couples TRBV27 to TRBJ2-3; TRBD1 aligns across 7 bases. J lost 5 bases, V lost 0 bases, and 5 bases had no gene match. The CDR3 contains 15 residues. The germline CDR1 and CDR2 sequences are MNHEY and SMNVEV (reference sequence). The CDR3 is CASSLSRGRVDTQYF. The DNA for the CDR3 is TGTGCCAGCAGTTTATCTAGGGGGCGGGTAGATACGCAGTATTTT.

The J gene is TRBJ1-5, the V gene TRBV18; D unresolved. This CDR3 spans 15 amino acids. V lost 3 bases and J 1 base, leaving 10 bases between the germline ends. Per the germline V gene, CDR1 is KGHSH and CDR2 is LQKENI. DNA for the CDR3: TGTGCCAGCTCACCTGGGGTTGGCAGCAATCAGCCCCAGCATTTT. The encoded protein is CASSPGVGSNQPQHF. Filled out from reference TRBV18 and TRBJ1-5, the complete variable domain reads NAGVMQNPRHLVRRRGQEARLRCSPMKGHSHVYWYRQLPEEGLKFMVYLQKENIIDESGMPKERFSAEFPKEGPSILRIQQVVRGDSAAYFCASSPGVGSNQPQHFGDGTRLSIL.

This chain connects TRBV10-3 to TRBJ2-7; the match to TRBD2 covers 11 bases. Germline V gene data show CDR1 as ENHRY and CDR2 as SYGVKD. The trim removed 6 bases at V and 3 bases at J, leaving 4 bases unmatched. The length of the CDR3 is 14 residues. CDR3 protein: CAISAGTSGYEQYF. The CDR3 nucleotides read TGTGCCATCAGCGCCGGGACTAGCGGCTACGAGCAGTACTTC.